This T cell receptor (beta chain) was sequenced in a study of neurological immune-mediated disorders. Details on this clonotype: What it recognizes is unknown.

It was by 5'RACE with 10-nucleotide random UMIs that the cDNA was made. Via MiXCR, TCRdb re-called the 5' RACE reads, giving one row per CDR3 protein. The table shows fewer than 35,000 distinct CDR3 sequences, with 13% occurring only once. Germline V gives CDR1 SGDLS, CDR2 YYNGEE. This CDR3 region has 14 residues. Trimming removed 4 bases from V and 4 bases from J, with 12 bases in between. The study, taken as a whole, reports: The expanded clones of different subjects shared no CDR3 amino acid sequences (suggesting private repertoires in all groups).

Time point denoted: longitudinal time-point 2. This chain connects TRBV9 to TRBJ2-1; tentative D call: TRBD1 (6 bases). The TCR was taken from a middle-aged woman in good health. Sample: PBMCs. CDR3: CASSSLGGYNEQFF. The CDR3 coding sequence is TGTGCCAGCAGCTCCCTAGGGGGATACAATGAGCAGTTCTTC. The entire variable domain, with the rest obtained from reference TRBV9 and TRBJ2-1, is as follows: DSGVTQTPKHLITATGQRVTLRCSPRSGDLSVYWYQQSLDQGLQFLIQYYNGEERAKGNILERFSAQQFPDLHSELNLSSLELGDSALYFCASSSLGGYNEQFFGPGTRLTVL.